Below are 22 T cell receptor beta chains sequenced from a single sample in a study of T-cell memory formation after mild COVID-19. TCRdb used MiXCR to reprocess the 5' RACE reads, holding one entry per CDR3 protein. The sample lists 350,000 or so distinct CDR3 sequences; about 21% were seen once. Specimen: PBMCs or a T cell subset sorted from them (not recorded which). The receptors were gathered from an adult woman who had mild COVID-19 (a few samples of this study predate the infection). Cell type and time point are not known.

This clonotype was found a few times. J is TRBJ1-6 and V is TRBV2; 9 nucleotides agree with TRBD1. The CDR3 loop spans 13 amino acids. V gave up 10 bases and J gave up 7 bases; unmatched junction bases: 5. Germline V lookup: CDR1 SNHLY, CDR2 FYNNEI. The CDR3 nucleotides read TGTGCCACCAGCGACAGGGGGAATTCACCCCTCCACTTT. Residues: CATSDRGNSPLHF. The variable domain in full, completed from reference TRBV2 and TRBJ1-6, reads EPEVTQTPSHQVTQMGQEVILRCVPISNHLYFYWYRQILGQKVEFLVSFYNNEISEKSEIFDDQFSVERPDGSNFTLKIRSTKLEDSAMYFCATSDRGNSPLHFGNGTRLTVT.

This clonotype was observed a handful of times. The V and J genes are TRBV6-1 and TRBJ1-2; no firm D call. The CDR3 spans 13 residues. CDR1 and CDR2 (germline): MNHNS, SASEGT. V was cut by 7 bases and J by 8 bases, with 17 bases left in between. The CDR3 spells CASTEASRGGYTF. CDR3 DNA: TGTGCCAGCACCGAAGCTAGCCGAGGAGGCTACACCTTC.

The sample holds a few counts of this clonotype. The rearrangement joins TRBV12-3 or TRBV12-4 to TRBJ1-1; D is unclear. V lost 2 bases and J lost 6, with 10 bases in between. The CDR3 extends over 13 amino acids. The CDR3 DNA follows: TGTGCCAGCAGTTTATCCCCCTCCTCTGAAGCTTTCTTT. It translates to CASSLSPSSEAFF.

This chain joins TRBV12-3 or TRBV12-4 and TRBJ2-1; 10 bases are a match to TRBD2. This CDR3 has 15 amino acids. The V and J ends lost 3 bases and 10 bases, in that order; junction bases with no gene match: 9. This chain's CDR3 is CASSFPSGGLREQFF. CDR3 nucleotides: TGTGCCAGCAGTTTCCCTAGCGGGGGCCTTCGGGAGCAGTTCTTC.

CDR3 DNA sequence: TGTGCCAGCAGCTTAGCCGACAGGGGGCTAACTGAAGCTTTCTTT. Its protein is CASSLADRGLTEAFF. V usage is TRBV7-8 and J usage is TRBJ1-1; 10 bases are a match to TRBD1. CDR3 length: 15 residues. Trimming cost V 0 bases and J 5 bases; bases outside gene matches: 3. The germline gives CDR1 SGHVS, CDR2 FQNEAQ.

The chain recombines TRBV4-3 with TRBJ2-7, with 8 bases identical to TRBD2. Germline trimming cut 1 base from V and 3 bases from J; bases unmatched to any gene: 5. Germline lookup yields CDR1 LGHNA and CDR2 YSLEER. The CDR3 runs 15 residues. CDR3 nucleotides: TGCGCCAGCAGCCAAGCAGTCGGGGGGGACTACGAGCAGTACTTC. It specifies CASSQAVGGDYEQYF.

The sample holds many counts of this clonotype. The rearrangement links TRBV5-1 to TRBJ2-7; no reliable D call. This CDR3 comprises 13 residues. CDR1 and CDR2 from the germline V gene are SGHRS and YFSETQ. With 2 bases removed from V and 3 bases from J, the gap between germline ends came to 9 bases. The DNA of the CDR3 is TGCGCCAGCAGCTTTCCGGACCGCTACGAGCAGTACTTC. This codes for CASSFPDRYEQYF.

This sequence joins TRBV10-3 and TRBJ1-1, with TRBD1 matching over 12 bases. The CDR3 has 14 amino acids. Unmatched junction bases numbered 4, after V lost 6 bases and J lost 5 bases. Germline V gives CDR1 ENHRY, CDR2 SYGVKD. In nucleotides, the CDR3 is TGTGCCATCAGGGGGACAGGGGGCTTAACTGAAGCTTTCTTT. Protein: CAIRGTGGLTEAFF.

The table lists this clonotype with a few counts. The chain links TRBV5-6 to TRBJ2-7; D perhaps matches TRBD2 (5 bases). Per the germline V gene, CDR1 is SGHDT and CDR2 is YYEEEE. V lost 4 bases to trimming and J lost 5 bases, with 22 bases between them. The CDR3 consists of 16 residues. In DNA form, the CDR3 reads TGTGCCAGCAGCCCGATTAAGACGGGGATAGGCGACGAGCAGTACTTC. Protein: CASSPIKTGIGDEQYF.

This clonotype occurred a few times. The chain employs TRBV5-1 and TRBJ2-1; D possibly corresponds to TRBD2 (5 bases). Germline V CDR1 and CDR2: SGHRS, YFSETQ. CDR3 size: 14 residues. Trimming cost V 2 bases and J 6 bases, with 12 bases left between them. The CDR3 loop reads CASSLGLPTNEQFF. In nucleotides, the CDR3 is TGCGCCAGCAGCTTAGGACTGCCAACCAATGAGCAGTTCTTC.

This clonotype appeared a few times. J is TRBJ2-3 and V is TRBV5-1, with D maybe TRBD1 (6 bases). Germline V CDR1 and CDR2: SGHRS, YFSETQ. Trimming shortened V by 0 bases and J by 4 bases, and 12 bases separated the two germline ends. The CDR3 contains 15 residues. The CDR3 protein is CASSLVGGSADTQYF. The CDR3 nucleotides are TGCGCCAGCAGCTTGGTAGGGGGTTCGGCAGATACGCAGTATTTT.

This clonotype was counted only a few times. The rearrangement uses TRBV30 and TRBJ1-2, with a possible D match to TRBD1 (5 bases). Trimming shortened V by 7 bases and J by 3 bases, and 21 bases separated the two germline ends. Germline CDR1 reads GTSNPN; CDR2 reads SVGIG (reference sequence). The CDR3 loop spans 15 amino acids. DNA for the CDR3: TGTGCCTTGACCAAACAACTGGGGGTCGACTATGGCTACACCTTC. Its protein is CALTKQLGVDYGYTF.

This chain joins TRBV5-1 and TRBJ2-3; D may correspond to TRBD1 or TRBD2 (5 bases each). Germline CDR1 SGHRS, CDR2 YFSETQ. The CDR3 is made up of 15 amino acids. V lost 0 bases and J lost 5, with 13 bases in between. The CDR3 spells CASSLGDPARDTQYF. In nucleotides, the CDR3 is TGCGCCAGCAGCTTGGGGGACCCCGCCCGAGATACGCAGTATTTT.

This rearrangement joins TRBV25-1 to TRBJ2-1; a weak D match, TRBD2 (5 bases). Trimming shortened V by 7 bases and J by 10 bases, and 11 bases separated the two germline ends. Germline CDR1 is MGHDK and CDR2 is SYGVNS. The CDR3 contains 11 residues. Here the CDR3 reads CASTSSGEQFF. The CDR3 DNA reads TGTGCCAGCACTTCATCGGGGGAGCAGTTCTTC.

The rearrangement joins TRBV7-2 to TRBJ2-1; 10 bases match TRBD1. The CDR3 loop spans 15 amino acids. Germline CDR1 is SGHTA and CDR2 is FQGNSA. The V and J ends lost 1 base and 8 bases, in that order; junction bases with no gene match: 5. CDR3 in amino acids: CASSLEGQGTDEQFF. Written as DNA, the CDR3 is TGTGCCAGCAGCTTAGAGGGACAGGGGACAGATGAGCAGTTCTTC.

This clonotype came up many times. This chain joins TRBV12-3 or TRBV12-4 and TRBJ2-2; D ambiguous. The CDR3 spans 14 residues. Trimming removed 8 bases at V and 5 bases at J, with 15 bases between. DNA of the CDR3: TGTGCCAGCTCCTCGAGTGGACCGACCGGGGAGCTGTTTTTT. This translates into CASSSSGPTGELFF.

Only a few counts were recorded for this clonotype. The V and J genes are TRBV12-3 or TRBV12-4 and TRBJ2-7; TRBD2 aligns across 7 bases. The J segment lost 1 base and the V segment lost 6 bases, leaving 21 bases of the junction unmatched. This CDR3 has 19 amino acids. CDR3 region: CASSHPSRLSGGGSYEQYF. CDR3 coding DNA: TGTGCCAGCAGCCACCCCTCTCGGCTCTCCGGGGGAGGGTCCTACGAGCAGTACTTC.

This clonotype was detected a few times. V is TRBV7-8 and J is TRBJ2-5; the D gene is possibly TRBD1 (5 bases). Looked up from germline, CDR1 is SGHVS and CDR2 is FQNEAQ. The CDR3 is made up of 14 amino acids. V lost 6 bases and J lost 1, with 12 bases in between. CDR3 nucleotide sequence: TGTGCCAGCAGTCAAAACAGGATCCAAGAGACCCAGTACTTC. This gives the protein CASSQNRIQETQYF. Filled out from reference TRBV7-8 and TRBJ2-5, the complete variable domain reads GAGVSQSPRYKVAKRGQDVALRCDPISGHVSLFWYQQALGQGPEFLTYFQNEAQLDKSGLPSDRFFAERPEGSVSTLKIQRTQQEDSAVYLCASSQNRIQETQYFGPGTRLLVL.

This clonotype has only a few counts. The rearrangement links TRBV12-3 or TRBV12-4 to TRBJ2-7; 13 bases align to TRBD2. The CDR3 totals 17 residues. After removal of 3 bases from V and 2 bases from J, the junction contained 7 bases not matched to a gene. The CDR3 spells CASSFFFGTSGTYEQYF. The CDR3, as DNA: TGTGCCAGCAGTTTTTTCTTCGGGACTAGCGGGACCTACGAGCAGTACTTC.

This clonotype was recorded a few times. The chain uses TRBV20-1 and TRBJ2-7, with 7 bases identical to TRBD1. The CDR3 runs 13 residues. Germline V gene data show CDR1 as DFQATT and CDR2 as SNEGSKA (reference sequence). Trimming cost V 4 bases and J 4 bases; bases outside gene matches: 7. In DNA form, the CDR3 reads TGCAGTGCTACATCACCGACAGGGTACGAGCAGTACTTC. Its translation: CSATSPTGYEQYF.

V is TRBV27 and J is TRBJ1-2; the D gene is possibly TRBD1 (6 bases). CDR3 length: 14 residues. Looked up from germline, CDR1 is MNHEY and CDR2 is SMNVEV (reference sequence). Trimming took off 2 bases at V and 5 bases at J, with 12 bases between the two ends. CDR3 sequence reads: CASSLVGGPYGYTF. CDR3 bases: TGTGCCAGCAGTTTAGTGGGGGGCCCTTATGGCTACACCTTC.

The V gene is TRBV20-1, the J gene TRBJ1-1, with D unclear. CDR1 DFQATT and CDR2 SNEGSKA come from the germline V gene (reference sequence). The CDR3 has 15 amino acids. V was clipped by 2 bases and J by 1 base, with 14 bases between them. CDR3 region: CSARKIGRPNTEAFF. The CDR3 DNA follows: TGCAGTGCTAGAAAGATCGGCAGGCCGAACACTGAAGCTTTCTTT.